The clone carrying this T cell receptor beta chain was observed a few times. Germline CDR1 SGHVS, CDR2 FNYEAQ. V lost 1 base and J lost 3, with 7 bases in between. This CDR3 comprises 13 residues. The data were taken from a study of cytomegalovirus exposure and HLA in healthy donors. PCR used 60 Vbeta primers and 13 Jbeta primers. Original data processing: An analysis performed later counted about 80 million unique TCR beta chains (roughly 11 million of them shared). Sequenced by immunoSEQ multiplex PCR; TCRdb stores in-frame clones only, minus some. V, J and clone size are taken as reported in that table, and D and trimming were inferred from the DNA itself. The repertoire holds 92,000 or so clones, with approximately 68% as singletons.

This clonotype was obtained from a woman in her 50s in good health and CMV-seropositive. Sequencing used PBMCs. The V and J genes are TRBV7-6 and TRBJ2-7, with D tentatively TRBD1 (5 bases). CDR3 region: CASSLGTYYEQYF. The CDR3 DNA reads as TGTGCCAGCAGCTTAGGGACATACTACGAGCAGTACTTC.